The 31 T cell receptor beta chains reported below all come from one sample, sequenced in a study of control samples from healthy donors and cancer patients. Clones were sequenced by immunoSEQ multiplex PCR, and TCRdb holds only the in-frame ones, with some missing. This table holds tens of thousands of clones, under 95% found once. The sequenced sample consisted of PBMCs. All receptors come from a middle-aged woman with lung cancer.

V gene TRBV19 combines with J gene TRBJ1-2, with no clear D. The germline V gene has CDR1 LNHDA and CDR2 SQIVND (reference sequence). V was cut by 5 bases and J by 1 base, with 8 bases left in between. The length of the CDR3 is 13 residues. DNA of the CDR3: TGTGCCAGTAGTCCGAGAATTAACTATGGCTACACCTTC. This codes for CASSPRINYGYTF. Full variable domain (rest looked up from reference TRBV19 and TRBJ1-2): DGGITQSPKYLFRKEGQNVTLSCEQNLNHDAMYWYRQDPGQGLRLIYYSQIVNDFQKGDIAEGYSVSREKKESFPLTVTSAQKNPTAFYLCASSPRINYGYTFGSGTRLTVV.

The rearrangement uses TRBV11-2 and TRBJ2-1; 9 nucleotides line up with TRBD2. CDR3 size: 15 residues. The J segment lost 9 bases and the V segment lost 5 bases, leaving 11 bases of the junction unmatched. Germline values: CDR1 SGHAT, CDR2 FQNNGV. The CDR3 nucleotides are TGTGCCAGCAGCCTAGCGGGACTAGCTCAGGGTGAGCAGTTCTTC. Protein sequence: CASSLAGLAQGEQFF.

The rearrangement uses TRBV5-8 and TRBJ2-3; D is undetermined. The V end lost 2 bases, the J end lost 0 bases, and 4 bases lay between the germline ends. The CDR3 length is 13 residues. Germline V CDR1 and CDR2: SGHTS, YDEGEE. The CDR3, as DNA: TGTGCCAGCAGCTTAGTTAGCACAGATACGCAGTATTTT. This gives the protein CASSLVSTDTQYF.

The J gene is TRBJ2-7, the V gene TRBV5-4; 9 bases map to TRBD1. The CDR3 is 13 residues long. V was pared by 5 bases and J by 5 bases, with 5 bases of the junction left unmatched. The V gene's germline CDR1 is SGHNT and CDR2 YYREEE (reference sequence). This CDR3 reads CASSSGQGHEQYF. Written as DNA, the CDR3 is TGTGCCAGCAGTTCGGGACAGGGCCACGAGCAGTACTTC.

On this clone itself: Other DNA sequences in this sample translate to the same CDR3. The chain recombines TRBV12-3 or TRBV12-4 with TRBJ1-2; D remains unclear. V lost 1 base and J 5 bases, leaving 8 bases between the germline ends. This CDR3 has 13 residues. The CDR3 DNA follows: TGTGCCAGCAGTTTAGGAGGAGTATATGGCTACACCTTC. It yields the protein CASSLGGVYGYTF.

J is TRBJ2-1 and V is TRBV19; possible D gene TRBD2, 5 bases. The CDR3 has 16 residues. Trimming shortened V by 7 bases and J by 2 bases, and 18 bases separated the two germline ends. Germline CDR1 LNHDA, CDR2 SQIVND (reference sequence). This CDR3 reads CASTALDSEAYNEQFF. Here the CDR3 DNA reads TGTGCCAGTACCGCTTTGGATAGCGAAGCCTACAATGAGCAGTTCTTC.

The J gene is TRBJ1-2, the V gene TRBV10-3; D unresolved. Between the trimmed V and J ends, which lost 6 bases and 6 bases, there was a span of 17 bases. The CDR3 contains 14 residues. Looked up from germline, CDR1 is ENHRY and CDR2 is SYGVKD. CDR3 sequence reads: CAISGGWEVDGYTF. CDR3 bases: TGTGCCATCAGCGGAGGATGGGAGGTGGATGGCTACACCTTC.

CDR3 in amino acids: CASSHGTLRPNQPQHF. The CDR3 DNA sequence: TGTGCCAGCAGTCACGGGACCCTGAGACCCAATCAGCCCCAGCATTTT. The chain links TRBV28 to TRBJ1-5; perhaps TRBD1 as D (5 bases). V was clipped by 5 bases and J by 3 bases, with 17 bases between them. Germline-derived CDR1 and CDR2 are MDHEN and SYDVKM. The CDR3 is made up of 16 amino acids.

This clone was counted between two and nine times. This chain connects TRBV6-6 to TRBJ2-7; D uncertain. CDR3 length: 12 amino acids. V lost 5 bases to trimming and J lost 3 bases, with 8 bases between them. Looked up from germline, CDR1 is MNHNY and CDR2 is SVGAGI (reference sequence). In DNA, the CDR3 is TGTGCCAGCAGTATCCTGTACTACGAGCAGTACTTC. This sequence encodes CASSILYYEQYF.

Note on this clone: Sequence at one end of the junction differs from germline and may be a read error. This chain connects TRBV13 to TRBJ1-1, with a tentative D call TRBD1 (6 bases). Germline lookup yields CDR1 PRHDT and CDR2 FYEKMQ (reference sequence). The CDR3 is 14 amino acids. The CDR3 spells CASSLGGGWAEAFF. The CDR3 coding sequence is TGTGCCAGCAGCCTAGGGGGAGGGTGGGCTGAAGCTTTCTTT.

The chain recombines TRBV7-8 with TRBJ1-2; possible D gene TRBD1, 5 bases. Germline loops: CDR1 SGHVS, CDR2 FQNEAQ. The CDR3 contains 12 residues. The V end lost 5 bases, the J end lost 6 bases, and 10 bases lay between the germline ends. CDR3 nucleotide sequence: TGTGCCAGCAGCCCCGGGGGGGATGGCTACACCTTC. Its protein product is CASSPGGDGYTF.

This sequence joins TRBV27 and TRBJ2-1; D remains ambiguous. CDR3 length equals 14 residues. Trimming cost V 5 bases and J 5 bases, with 13 bases left between them. Germline lookup yields CDR1 MNHEY and CDR2 SMNVEV (reference sequence). The CDR3 region is CASSPRLHHNEQFF. The CDR3 nucleotides are TGTGCCAGCAGTCCCCGACTCCACCACAATGAGCAGTTCTTC.

The chain combines TRBV27 with TRBJ2-7; either TRBD1 or TRBD2 may fit D (5 bases each). This CDR3 has 13 amino acids. Germline assignment: CDR1 MNHEY and CDR2 SMNVEV (reference sequence). Between the trimmed V and J ends, which lost 4 bases and 3 bases, there was a span of 10 bases. The CDR3 region is CASSSGQHYEQYF. The CDR3 nucleotides read TGTGCCAGCAGTTCGGGGCAACACTACGAGCAGTACTTC.

The rearrangement uses TRBV2 and TRBJ2-5; 7 nucleotides align to TRBD1. Germline-derived CDR1 and CDR2 are SNHLY and FYNNEI. The CDR3 is 15 amino acids. V lost 4 bases to trimming and J lost 3 bases; unmatched junction nucleotides: 8. CDR3 coding DNA: TGTGCCAGCAGTGTCGGGACAGCGACGGAAGAGACCCAGTACTTC. Translated: CASSVGTATEETQYF.

The chain uses TRBV4-1 and TRBJ2-5; no definite D call. V was pared by 0 bases and J by 5 bases, with 10 bases between. This CDR3 has 14 residues. Germline V lookup: CDR1 MGHRA, CDR2 YSYEKL. Here the CDR3 DNA reads TGCGCCAGCAGCCAAGATCTGCCTGTTGAGACCCAGTACTTC. Its translation is CASSQDLPVETQYF.

The V call is TRBV3-1 (or the pseudogene TRBV3-2), the J call TRBJ2-3; maybe TRBD2 (5 bases). The V end lost 1 base, the J end lost 5 bases, and 13 bases lay between the germline ends. There are 15 residues in the CDR3. CDR1 and CDR2 from the germline V gene are LGHDT and YNNKEL (reference sequence). CDR3 residues: CASSQAGETRDTQYF. The CDR3 coding sequence is TGTGCCAGCAGCCAAGCCGGGGAGACACGAGATACGCAGTATTTT.

V is TRBV7-2 and J is TRBJ2-1, with 12 bases that match TRBD2. The junction had 10 bases not matched to a gene; V was cut back by 1 base and J by 15 bases. Germline loops: CDR1 SGHTA, CDR2 FQGNSA. This CDR3 region has 15 residues. The CDR3 region has the DNA TGTGCCAGCAGCTTAGGTTCTAGCGGGGGGGTGAATCGGTTCTTC. This codes for CASSLGSSGGVNRFF.

V is TRBV10-3 and J is TRBJ1-1; tentative D call: TRBD1 (5 bases). The V and J ends lost 5 bases and 4 bases respectively, with 17 bases between them. CDR1 ENHRY and CDR2 SYGVKD come from the germline V gene. The CDR3 has 15 residues. The CDR3 reads CAISSGGAQGTEAFF. CDR3 DNA sequence: TGTGCCATCAGTTCAGGAGGGGCGCAAGGCACTGAAGCTTTCTTT.

The chain links TRBV11-2 to TRBJ1-5; D not resolved. With 0 bases removed from V and 0 bases from J, the gap between germline ends came to 6 bases. The CDR3 is 15 amino acids. Germline V gene sequence: CDR1 SGHAT, CDR2 FQNNGV. The chain's CDR3 is CASSLDPGSNQPQHF. For the CDR3, the DNA is TGTGCCAGCAGCTTAGATCCGGGTAGCAATCAGCCCCAGCATTTT. The entire variable domain, with the rest obtained from reference TRBV11-2 and TRBJ1-5, is as follows: EAGVAQSPRYKIIEKRQSVAFWCNPISGHATLYWYQQILGQGPKLLIQFQNNGVVDDSQLPKDRFSAERLKGVDSTLKIQPAKLEDSAVYLCASSLDPGSNQPQHFGDGTRLSIL.

This chain joins TRBV27 and TRBJ2-7; perhaps TRBD2 as D (7 bases). This CDR3 contains 14 residues. V was shortened by 3 bases and J by 5 bases, with 14 bases between the two germline ends. The germline gives CDR1 MNHEY, CDR2 SMNVEV (reference sequence). CDR3 loop: CASSFVRGGDEQYF. In nucleotides, the CDR3 is TGTGCCAGCAGTTTTGTGAGAGGGGGGGACGAGCAGTACTTC.

The chain uses TRBV6-1 and TRBJ1-3; possibly TRBD1 for D (5 bases). The CDR3 sequence is 18 residues long. In germline, CDR1 is MNHNS, CDR2 SASEGT. Trimming shortened V by 0 bases and J by 4 bases, and 19 bases separated the two germline ends. CDR3 nucleotide sequence: TGTGCCAGCAGTGAAGCGTGGGGCAAGGGTTCTGGAGGAAACACCATATATTTT. Translating gives CASSEAWGKGSGGNTIYF.

The rearrangement joins TRBV4-2 to TRBJ2-2, with unresolved D. The germline V gene has CDR1 LGHNA and CDR2 YNFKEQ. Trimming stripped 1 base from V and 1 base from J, with 7 bases between. This CDR3 has 15 amino acids. DNA for the CDR3: TGTGCCAGCAGCCAAGCTGACCAGAACACCGGGGAGCTGTTTTTT. Its protein is CASSQADQNTGELFF.

The V gene is TRBV18, the J gene TRBJ2-7, with D perhaps TRBD2 (5 bases). The CDR3 has 14 residues. Germline loops: CDR1 KGHSH, CDR2 LQKENI. Trimming removed 6 bases from V and 3 bases from J, with 15 bases in between. The CDR3 sequence: CASSPEGADYEQYF. The CDR3 coding sequence is TGTGCCAGCTCCCCAGAGGGAGCCGACTACGAGCAGTACTTC.

V usage is TRBV29-1 and J usage is TRBJ1-1; D may be TRBD1 (5 bases). Germline V gene lookup returns CDR1 SQVTM and CDR2 ANQGSEA. Trimming took off 5 bases at V and 0 bases at J, with 13 bases between the two ends. There are 14 residues in the CDR3. The CDR3 is CSVSWGTMNTEAFF. DNA of the CDR3: TGCAGCGTTTCGTGGGGGACCATGAACACTGAAGCTTTCTTT.

The chain links TRBV12-3 or TRBV12-4 to TRBJ1-2, with 11 bases identical to TRBD1. The CDR3 runs 13 residues. V lost 4 bases to trimming and J lost 6 bases; unmatched junction nucleotides: 1. The CDR3 here is CASSSDRGHGYTF. The CDR3 bases are TGTGCCAGCAGTTCGGACAGGGGGCATGGCTACACCTTC.

V and J are TRBV5-6 and TRBJ1-1, with 9 positions matching TRBD1. The CDR3 consists of 15 residues. V shed 4 bases and J 5 bases; nucleotides not matched to a gene: 9. The V gene's germline CDR1 is SGHDT and CDR2 YYEEEE. This CDR3 reads CASSRWGQGGTEAFF. The CDR3 DNA sequence: TGTGCCAGCAGCCGATGGGGACAGGGAGGGACTGAAGCTTTCTTT.

The rearrangement uses TRBV3-1 (or the pseudogene TRBV3-2) and TRBJ2-5; possible D gene TRBD1, 6 bases. Trimming pared 1 base from V and 3 bases from J, leaving 12 bases between. The germline CDR1 and CDR2 sequences are LGHDT and YNNKEL (reference sequence). This CDR3 spans 15 amino acids. CDR3 nucleotides: TGTGCCAGCAGCCAAGGGGGGACAACTAAAGAGACCCAGTACTTC. Encoded protein: CASSQGGTTKETQYF.

The rearrangement links TRBV29-1 to TRBJ2-1; TRBD1 matches 10 bases. Germline CDR1 reads SQVTM; CDR2 reads ANQGSEA. This CDR3 has 13 residues. The junction had 2 bases not matched to a gene; V was cut back by 7 bases and J by 2 bases. CDR3 residues: CSAGQGTYNEQFF. The CDR3 coding sequence is TGCAGCGCGGGACAGGGGACCTACAATGAGCAGTTCTTC.

This chain connects TRBV30 to TRBJ2-3, with D perhaps matching TRBD1 or TRBD2 (5 bases each). Germline CDR1 GTSNPN, CDR2 SVGIG (reference sequence). The CDR3 has 14 residues. Trimming removed 4 bases at V and 0 bases at J, with 11 bases between. The chain's CDR3 is CAWTGGVSTDTQYF. Written as DNA, the CDR3 is TGTGCCTGGACTGGGGGAGTTAGCACAGATACGCAGTATTTT. The whole variable domain, filled in from reference TRBV30 and TRBJ2-3, reads SQTIHQWPATLVQPVGSPLSLECTVEGTSNPNLYWYRQAAGRGLQLLFYSVGIGQISSEVPQNLSASRPQDRQFILSSKKLLLSDSGFYLCAWTGGVSTDTQYFGPGTRLTVL.

The V and J genes are TRBV5-1 and TRBJ1-4; 7 positions agree with TRBD1. Germline trimming cut 0 bases from V and 8 bases from J; bases unmatched to any gene: 4. This CDR3 is 14 amino acids long. Germline CDR1 reads SGHRS; CDR2 reads YFSETQ. The CDR3 reads CASSLEGADEKLFF. For the CDR3, the DNA is TGCGCCAGCAGCTTGGAGGGGGCGGACGAAAAACTGTTTTTT.

V usage is TRBV9 and J usage is TRBJ1-1, with a weak D call TRBD1 (5 bases). V lost 0 bases, J lost 4 bases, and 10 bases lay in between. The CDR3 extends over 14 amino acids. Germline CDR1 reads SGDLS; CDR2 reads YYNGEE. The CDR3 bases are TGTGCCAGCAGCGTAGACACCGGGGGCACTGAAGCTTTCTTT. It is translated as CASSVDTGGTEAFF.